The present entry profiles one TCR beta chain with its context. Its antigen is unknown. Base qualities are not provided; no much larger clone lies one nucleotide away. This specimen's time point label, interpreted: 2015-2016 season, 7 days after influenza vaccination. Adults were given seasonal inactivated influenza vaccine (Fluvarix), and sorted blood CD4 subsets were followed by TCRB sequencing before and after vaccination. To be eligible, subjects had to live in the community and must not have received influenza vaccine in the previous 6 months. Influenza vaccine contraindications, substance abuse, HIV/AIDS, active malignancy, immunomodulatory medication and active illness such as respiratory infection were included among the exclusion criteria. At each time point, somewhere between roughly 35 and 110 mL of blood was taken. Ficoll-Paque PLUS or SepMate separation was used to isolate PBMC. CXCR5- memory CD4 T cells were sorted as a comparison non-Tfh subset. Cell subsets were sorted from PBMC on a BD FACS Aria before DNA extraction.

The data stem from a study of follicular helper T cells after annual influenza vaccination (dated by TCRdb to the late 2010s). In the study overall: Blood was collected on days 0, 7 and 28 after each seasonal influenza vaccination. The 2013-2014 samples were cryopreserved, while the 2015 samples were processed right after collection. One week after vaccination, a second recruited cohort of roughly twelve subjects (Table S1) displayed a similar ICOS+CD38+ cTfh response. To look at recall of cTfh clones, some subjects were tracked through successive annual vaccinations covering the 2013-2014, 2014-2015 and 2015-2016 seasons. Multi-year samples were available for six subjects, with four spanning two vaccination seasons and two spanning three seasons. Overall study outcomes, separate from this receptor: When influenza clone enrichment was assessed, the possibility that the much larger non-cTfh compartments were undersampled could not be excluded. Only about 9.5-22% of analyzed cells yielded productive TCRB sequences, so sampling of rare clonotypes was not possible. Successive annual vaccinations recalled a recurring oligoclonal ICOS+CD38+ cTfh response that included tetramer and AIM influenza-specific clonotypes. ICOS+CD38+ cTfh clonality correlated with the frequency of that population, and its change correlated with the change in circulating plasmablast frequency. Day 7 ICOS+CD38+ clones were most often found later in ICOS-CD38- cTfh, suggesting that subset may serve as a memory reservoir.

CDR1 and CDR2 (SGHVS, FQNEAQ) derive from the germline V gene. V lost 4 bases and J lost 3 bases, and the count of bases not matched to a germline gene is 8. Measured from the cysteine to the phenylalanine, the CDR3 is 16 residues long. Solely the CDR3 DNA is kept, with 48 bases framed from the first base. Libraries were built with the immunoSEQ multiplex PCR assay. Adaptive Biotechnologies handled the TCRB amplification, library preparation, sequencing and preliminary bioinformatics at Survey level resolution. As for how the authors treated the data: Clonality was calculated in R as 1 minus normalized Shannon entropy, and the Gini index was computed with the R package ineq. Overlap score was defined as the summed counts of shared sequences divided by the total counts of all sequences in both compared samples. The significance of shared clonotypes was tested with Fisher's exact test, assuming a theoretical repertoire of 10^7 TCRB sequences. This is the immuneACCESS table as TCRdb keeps it, with only in-frame sequences that have V and J called. A part of the clones is gone; compared with another copy, unresolved V genes explain less than half, and the rest is unexplained. The D gene and trimming were derived from the DNA, and the V and J assignments and clone size from that table. The sample records about 6,800 clones, roughly four fifths of which are singletons. The ten largest clones take up 1.4% of the sample.

Sequencing used CXCR5- memory CD4+ T cells sorted from blood, obtained 7 days after influenza vaccination. In light of the paper, this sample's cell subset or site label describes: CXCR5- memory CD4 T cells. The clonotype comes from an adult who received the influenza vaccine. Recombination linked TRBV7-8 to TRBJ2-7; 11 central bases correspond to TRBD2. CDR3 region: CASSSGTSGILYEQYF. The nucleotides read TGTGCCAGCAGCTCCGGGACTAGCGGCATCCTCTACGAGCAGTACTTC. Outside the CDR3, residues come from the reference TRBV7-8 and TRBJ2-7 proteins, so the full variable domain is: GAGVSQSPRYKVAKRGQDVALRCDPISGHVSLFWYQQALGQGPEFLTYFQNEAQLDKSGLPSDRFFAERPEGSVSTLKIQRTQQEDSAVYLCASSSGTSGILYEQYFGPGTRLTVT.